The 7 T cell receptor beta chains below all came from one sample that was sequenced in a study of blood T cell repertoires in COVID-19 (dated by TCRdb to 2018 to 2021). Library construction relied on the immunoSEQ multiplex PCR assay. TCRdb took over this immuneACCESS table, retaining in-frame rearrangements with V and J assigned. Such tables are incomplete; in checked studies, under half of the missing clones stem from an unresolved V gene, and the remainder is unexplained. This sample holds hundreds of thousands of clones; about 89% were observed only once. The leading ten clones occupy roughly 3.7% of the sample. Sequences were obtained from PBMCs or T cells enriched from blood (not recorded which). The receptors derive from a woman aged 30 to 39 who had recovered from COVID-19.

The chain links TRBV10-3 to TRBJ1-5; D not certain. Trimming shortened V by 0 bases and J by 5 bases, and 17 bases separated the two germline ends. Germline V gene sequence: CDR1 ENHRY, CDR2 SYGVKD. CDR3 length equals 17 residues. For the CDR3, the DNA is TGTGCCATCAGTGAGTCCGATTCCGGAGCCAGCGATCAGCCCCAGCATTTT. Translation: CAISESDSGASDQPQHF.

The chain combines TRBV10-3 with TRBJ1-2; 9 positions agree with TRBD1. The CDR3 is made up of 13 amino acids. V trimming: 2 bases; J trimming: 13 bases; junction bases outside the gene matches: 8. Germline CDR1 reads ENHRY; CDR2 reads SYGVKD. DNA for the CDR3: TGTGCCATCAGTGAGGCGGGACAGGGATCGTTCACCTTC. Residues: CAISEAGQGSFTF.

This clone was counted a single time. V gene TRBV3-1 (or the pseudogene TRBV3-2) combines with J gene TRBJ1-3, with D uncertain. Trimming pared 0 bases from V and 0 bases from J, leaving 3 bases between. The CDR3 sequence is 14 residues long. Germline V gene lookup returns CDR1 LGHDT and CDR2 YNNKEL (reference sequence). The CDR3 DNA reads TGTGCCAGCAGCCAAGATTACTCTGGAAACACCATATATTTT. Amino acids: CASSQDYSGNTIYF.

This clone was detected once. The chain recombines TRBV7-2 with TRBJ1-1; no clear D gene. The CDR3 sequence is 14 residues long. Germline values: CDR1 SGHTA, CDR2 FQGNSA. Deletions cut 5 bases from V and 0 bases from J, with 10 bases between. For the CDR3, the DNA is TGTGCCAGCAGCCCTCCCCCCCTGAACACTGAAGCTTTCTTT. It codes for CASSPPPLNTEAFF.

The chain recombines TRBV3-1 (or the pseudogene TRBV3-2) with TRBJ1-1, with TRBD1 matching over 9 bases. V was clipped by 5 bases and J by 10 bases; unmatched bases: 5. CDR3 size: 12 residues. Germline loops: CDR1 LGHDT, CDR2 YNNKEL (reference sequence). The CDR3 nucleotides read TGTGCCAGCAGCGGACAGGGGCCGGCAGCTTTCTTT. It encodes CASSGQGPAAFF.

The V call is TRBV20-1, the J call TRBJ1-2; D call uncertain. The length of the CDR3 is 12 residues. The germline CDR1 and CDR2 sequences are DFQATT and SNEGSKA (reference sequence). The CDR3 DNA sequence: TGCAGCGTTAGTCAGGAGGGATATGGCTACACCTTC. It codes for CSVSQEGYGYTF.

The CDR3 nucleotides are TGTGCCAGCAGCCAAGATGGAACAGGGGGCGTTGGAAACACCATATATTTT. It encodes CASSQDGTGGVGNTIYF. The chain joins TRBV4-2 to TRBJ1-3, with 9 bases aligning to TRBD1. Germline V gene data show CDR1 as LGHNA and CDR2 as YNFKEQ. With V trimmed by 0 bases and J by 3 bases, 6 bases remained unmatched. The length of the CDR3 is 17 residues.